A single sample gave rise to the 16 T cell receptor beta chains below, sequenced in a study of vaccination effects on CD4 cells after COVID-19. In the ViraFEST assay, antigen-specific CD4+ clonotypes were identified by expansion after peptide-pool stimulation. Culture proceeded for approximately nine days, and CD4+ T cells were then isolated. The antigens for these receptors are not known. Method: immunoSEQ multiplex PCR; TCRdb's copy keeps in-frame clones and lacks some. The profile shows more than 50,000 clones, approximately 80% of them singletons. This specimen consisted of CD4+ T cells from PBMCs cultured with HCoV-229E spike peptides, obtained before COVID-19 vaccination. These receptors all stem from a human donor who received a COVID-19 vaccine.

V gene TRBV19 combines with J gene TRBJ2-1; TRBD1 or TRBD2 may be the D gene (5 bases each). The CDR3 has 15 amino acids. CDR1 is LNHDA and CDR2 is SQIVND in the germline V gene (reference sequence). V was trimmed by 7 bases and J by 3 bases, leaving 16 bases between them. The CDR3 DNA reads TGTGCCAGTACCCCCCGGGACGGACACTACAATGAGCAGTTCTTC. This codes for CASTPRDGHYNEQFF.

The J gene is TRBJ2-2, the V gene TRBV9; D not certain. The V end lost 3 bases, the J end lost 0 bases, and 3 bases lay between the germline ends. This CDR3 is 13 amino acids long. Germline assignment: CDR1 SGDLS and CDR2 YYNGEE. Here the CDR3 reads CASSAPNTGELFF. In nucleotides, the CDR3 is TGTGCCAGCAGCGCCCCGAACACCGGGGAGCTGTTTTTT.

The J gene is TRBJ2-2, the V gene TRBV5-4, with no clear D. Germline V lookup: CDR1 SGHNT, CDR2 YYREEE (reference sequence). Trimming removed 4 bases at V and 4 bases at J, with 14 bases between. The length of the CDR3 is 15 residues. This CDR3 reads CASSNRRSSTGELFF. CDR3 in DNA: TGTGCCAGCAGCAACCGAAGAAGTAGCACCGGGGAGCTGTTTTTT.

The genes are TRBV5-1 and TRBJ2-7; weak D call: TRBD2 (5 bases). V lost 4 bases and J lost 1, with 15 bases in between. Germline CDR1 is SGHRS and CDR2 is YFSETQ. The CDR3 has 15 amino acids. The CDR3 sequence is CASSPTTPGSYEQYV. The CDR3 nucleotides read TGCGCCAGCAGCCCGACTACACCGGGTTCCTACGAGCAGTACGTC.

This clone was observed a handful of times. This chain connects TRBV25-1 to TRBJ1-6; D unresolved. V shed 4 bases and J shed 8 bases, with 9 bases lying between them. The CDR3 runs to 13 residues. Germline V lookup: CDR1 MGHDK, CDR2 SYGVNS. As DNA, the CDR3 is TGTGCCAGCAGTGCCGAGACCTATTCACCCCTCCACTTT. This translates into CASSAETYSPLHF.

The chain has TRBV18 and TRBJ1-3, with TRBD1 identical over 7 bases. CDR3 size: 14 residues. Unmatched junction bases numbered 3, after V lost 5 bases and J lost 2 bases. Germline CDR1 is KGHSH and CDR2 is LQKENI. The CDR3 loop reads CASSSGQTGNTIYF. The CDR3, as DNA: TGTGCCAGCTCATCGGGACAGACTGGAAACACCATATATTTT.

CDR3 amino acids: CATSVTYPTDTQYF. Here the CDR3 DNA reads TGTGCCACCAGTGTGACTTACCCCACAGATACGCAGTATTTT. This chain links TRBV24-1 with TRBJ2-3, with D unclear. The CDR3 runs to 14 residues. CDR1 and CDR2 (germline): KGHDR, SFDVKD. Trimming cost V 5 bases and J 2 bases, with 10 bases left between them.

The chain carries TRBV11-1 and TRBJ2-5; D unclear. V was shortened by 0 bases and J by 6 bases, with 8 bases between the two germline ends. Germline V lookup: CDR1 SGHAT, CDR2 FQDESV (reference sequence). The CDR3 has 13 residues. The DNA of the CDR3 is TGTGCCAGCAGCTTAGCCGGCCCTCAGACCCAGTACTTC. It translates to CASSLAGPQTQYF.

This clone is medium-sized. V usage is TRBV11-3 and J usage is TRBJ1-6; 7 bases are shared with TRBD1. Losses at the gene ends were 1 base for V and 10 bases for J; bases not matched to a gene: 1. Germline CDR1 SGHNT, CDR2 YENEEA. The CDR3 spans 13 residues. The chain's CDR3 is CASSLVTGSPLHF. The CDR3 DNA follows: TGTGCCAGCAGCTTAGTGACAGGGTCACCCCTCCACTTT.

This chain joins TRBV18 and TRBJ2-7, with 7 bases that match TRBD1. Germline CDR1 is KGHSH and CDR2 is LQKENI. The CDR3 has 12 amino acids. The V and J ends lost 5 bases and 4 bases, in that order; junction bases with no gene match: 2. CDR3 in amino acids: CASSTTGYEQYV. The CDR3 DNA is TGTGCCAGCTCAACGACAGGGTACGAGCAGTACGTC.

This clone was seen a few times. This chain joins TRBV6-2 or TRBV6-3 and TRBJ1-2; a possible D gene is TRBD1 (6 bases). The germline CDR1 and CDR2 sequences are MNHEY and SVGEGT. CDR3 length: 14 amino acids. V lost 5 bases to trimming and J lost 4 bases, with 14 bases between them. The CDR3 is CASSTNRVAYGYTF. In nucleotides, the CDR3 is TGTGCCAGCAGTACAAACAGGGTTGCCTATGGCTACACCTTC.

The chain employs TRBV28 and TRBJ2-4; TRBD1 matches at 8 bases. In germline, CDR1 is MDHEN, CDR2 SYDVKM. Trimming took 8 bases from V and 0 from J; bases not matched to a gene: 6. CDR3 length: 15 amino acids. The CDR3 protein is CASRGTGQAKNIQYF. Written as DNA, the CDR3 is TGTGCCAGCCGCGGGACAGGTCAAGCCAAAAACATTCAGTACTTC.

The chain uses TRBV19 and TRBJ2-2, with no clear D. The CDR3 is 12 residues long. The V end was cut by 4 bases, the J end by 5 bases, with 5 bases between. Germline V gene data show CDR1 as LNHDA and CDR2 as SQIVND (reference sequence). The CDR3 region is CASSTRTGELFF. In DNA, the CDR3 is TGTGCCAGTAGTACTCGTACCGGGGAGCTGTTTTTT.

The chain couples TRBV2 to TRBJ1-5; 9 bases agree with TRBD1. CDR1 SNHLY and CDR2 FYNNEI come from the germline V gene. The junction had 8 bases not matched to a gene; V was cut back by 4 bases and J by 4 bases. The CDR3 loop spans 16 amino acids. The CDR3 DNA follows: TGTGCCAGCAGTGGACCCGGGACAGGGACGAATCAGCCCCAGCATTTT. Amino acid sequence: CASSGPGTGTNQPQHF. Based on the CDR3 plus reference TRBV2 and TRBJ1-5, the full variable domain is EPEVTQTPSHQVTQMGQEVILRCVPISNHLYFYWYRQILGQKVEFLVSFYNNEISEKSEIFDDQFSVERPDGSNFTLKIRSTKLEDSAMYFCASSGPGTGTNQPQHFGDGTRLSIL.

This clone was seen a handful of times. V is TRBV3-1 (or the pseudogene TRBV3-2) and J is TRBJ2-6, with unresolved D. The ends were cut back, 4 bases at V and 1 base at J, with 5 bases in the middle. The CDR3 spans 14 residues. CDR1 LGHDT and CDR2 YNNKEL come from the germline V gene (reference sequence). The CDR3 sequence: CASSLSSGANVLTF. The DNA of the CDR3 is TGTGCCAGCAGCCTCTCGTCTGGGGCCAACGTCCTGACTTTC.

The rearrangement links TRBV9 to TRBJ2-5; 15 bases are a match to TRBD2. V shed 2 bases, J shed 1 base, and the junction held 3 bases outside the gene matches. The CDR3 runs to 17 residues. Germline V lookup: CDR1 SGDLS, CDR2 YYNGEE. DNA of the CDR3: TGTGCCAGCAGCGTGGGGACTAGCGGGGGGCTCCAAGAGACCCAGTACTTC. Its translation is CASSVGTSGGLQETQYF.